Reported below is one TCR beta chain. Participants' reported clinical history set cohort assignment. This record comes from a study of blood T cell repertoires in COVID-19. About the research overall: Material from acute and convalescent COVID-19 was sourced from the United States, Italy and Spain. PBMCs, B-cell-depleted T cells, or T cells provided the cDNA or gDNA that made up the material.

As originally analysed: Nucleated cell number was recorded as an estimate derived from reference gene primer amplification. TCRdb keeps only in-frame clones here, not all; method: immunoSEQ multiplex PCR. The V and J calls and clone size are taken from that table; D and trimming were inferred from the DNA. In the table there are a few hundred thousand clones, more than 65% of which are singletons. This CDR3 has 15 amino acids. Germline V CDR1 and CDR2: MRHNA, SNTAGT. V shed 6 bases and J 0 bases; nucleotides not matched to a gene: 4. The TCR originated in a man in his fifties or sixties who had recovered from COVID-19. Sequenced material: PBMCs or T cells enriched from blood (not recorded which). The V and J genes are TRBV6-4 and TRBJ2-1; TRBD2 aligns across 8 bases. The DNA of the CDR3 is TGTGCCAGCAGCAATAGCGGGAACTCCTACAATGAGCAGTTCTTC. It encodes CASSNSGNSYNEQFF.